The present T cell receptor beta chain was sequenced within a study of blood T cell repertoires in COVID-19. The data were produced by immunoSEQ multiplex PCR, yet TCRdb's version contains in-frame clones alone and is incomplete. The top ten hold approximately 9.2% of the sample, which has 150,000 or so clones, about 80% seen once. This clone occurred once. The sequenced sample consisted of PBMCs or T cells enriched from blood (not recorded which). The sequence came from a man over 45 who had recovered from COVID-19.

In DNA, the CDR3 is TGTGCCAGCAGCTTGGAGACCCGGCGGGCTAATGAAAAACTGTTTTTT. This codes for CASSLETRRANEKLFF. V gene TRBV5-5 combines with J gene TRBJ1-4; no definite D call. CDR1 is SGHKS, CDR2 YYEKEE, per germline (reference sequence). This CDR3 contains 16 residues. V was clipped by 0 bases and J by 3 bases, with 12 bases between them. Supplemented by reference TRBV5-5 and TRBJ1-4, the full variable domain reads DAGVTQSPTHLIKTRGQQVTLRCSPISGHKSVSWYQQVLGQGPQFIFQYYEKEERGRGNFPDRFSARQFPNYSSELNVNALLLGDSALYLCASSLETRRANEKLFFGSGTQLSVL.